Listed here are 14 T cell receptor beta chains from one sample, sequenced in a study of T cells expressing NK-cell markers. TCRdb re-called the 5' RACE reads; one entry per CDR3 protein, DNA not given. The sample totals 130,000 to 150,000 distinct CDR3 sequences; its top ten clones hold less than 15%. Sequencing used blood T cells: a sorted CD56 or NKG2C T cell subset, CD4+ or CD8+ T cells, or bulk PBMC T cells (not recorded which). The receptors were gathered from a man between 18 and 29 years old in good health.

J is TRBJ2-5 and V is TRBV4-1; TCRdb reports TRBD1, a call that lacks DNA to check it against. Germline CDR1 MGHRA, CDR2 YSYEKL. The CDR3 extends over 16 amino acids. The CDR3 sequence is CASSQDPTGVGETQYF.

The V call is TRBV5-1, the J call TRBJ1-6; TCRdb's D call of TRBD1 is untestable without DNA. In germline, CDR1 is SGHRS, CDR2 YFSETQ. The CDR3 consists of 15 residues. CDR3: CASSFGTATNSPLHF.

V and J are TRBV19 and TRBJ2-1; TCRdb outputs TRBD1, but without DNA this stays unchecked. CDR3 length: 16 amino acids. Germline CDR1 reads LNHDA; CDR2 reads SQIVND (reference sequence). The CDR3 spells CASRQMAVSPQNEQFF.

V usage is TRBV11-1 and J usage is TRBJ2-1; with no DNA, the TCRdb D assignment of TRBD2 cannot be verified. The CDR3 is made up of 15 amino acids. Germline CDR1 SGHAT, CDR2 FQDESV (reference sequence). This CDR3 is CASSSSGKINNEQFF. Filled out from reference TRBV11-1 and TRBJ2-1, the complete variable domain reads EAEVAQSPRYKITEKSQAVAFWCDPISGHATLYWYRQILGQGPELLVQFQDESVVDDSQLPKDRFSAERLKGVDSTLKIQPAELGDSAMYLCASSSSGKINNEQFFGPGTRLTVL.

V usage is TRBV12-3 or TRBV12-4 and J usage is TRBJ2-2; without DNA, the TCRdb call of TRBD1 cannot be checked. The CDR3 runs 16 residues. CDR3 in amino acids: CASSRFQGVSTGELFF.

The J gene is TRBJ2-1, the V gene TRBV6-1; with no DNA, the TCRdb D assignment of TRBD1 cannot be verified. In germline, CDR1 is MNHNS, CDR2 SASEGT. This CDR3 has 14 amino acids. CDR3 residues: CASNAGQSYNEQFF.

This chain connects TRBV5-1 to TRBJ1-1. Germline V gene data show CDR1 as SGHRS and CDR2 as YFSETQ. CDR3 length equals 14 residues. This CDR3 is CASSLGQPTTEAFF.

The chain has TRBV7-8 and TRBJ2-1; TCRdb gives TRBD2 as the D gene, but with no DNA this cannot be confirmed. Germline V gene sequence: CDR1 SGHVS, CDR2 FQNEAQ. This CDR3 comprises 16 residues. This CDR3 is CASSLEGLAGYNEQFF. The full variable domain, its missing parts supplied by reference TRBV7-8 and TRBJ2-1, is GAGVSQSPRYKVAKRGQDVALRCDPISGHVSLFWYQQALGQGPEFLTYFQNEAQLDKSGLPSDRFFAERPEGSVSTLKIQRTQQEDSAVYLCASSLEGLAGYNEQFFGPGTRLTVL.

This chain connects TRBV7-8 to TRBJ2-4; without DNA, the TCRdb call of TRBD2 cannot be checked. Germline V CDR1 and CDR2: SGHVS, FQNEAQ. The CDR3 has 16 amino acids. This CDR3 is CASSLLEGFLVDIQYF.

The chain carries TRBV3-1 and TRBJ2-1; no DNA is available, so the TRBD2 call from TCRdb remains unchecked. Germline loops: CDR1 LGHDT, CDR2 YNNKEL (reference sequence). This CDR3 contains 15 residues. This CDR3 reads CASSPGGQPNNEQFF.

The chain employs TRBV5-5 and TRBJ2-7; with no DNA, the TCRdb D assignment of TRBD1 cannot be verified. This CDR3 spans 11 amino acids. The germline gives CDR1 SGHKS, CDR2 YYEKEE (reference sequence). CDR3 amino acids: CASTLSLEQYF.

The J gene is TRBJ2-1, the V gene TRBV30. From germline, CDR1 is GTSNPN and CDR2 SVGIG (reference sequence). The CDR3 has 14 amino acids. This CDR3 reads CAWRQGSRYNEQFF.

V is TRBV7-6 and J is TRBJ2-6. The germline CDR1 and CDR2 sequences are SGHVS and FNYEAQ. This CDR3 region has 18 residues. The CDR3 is CASSLDPYFTSGANVLTF.

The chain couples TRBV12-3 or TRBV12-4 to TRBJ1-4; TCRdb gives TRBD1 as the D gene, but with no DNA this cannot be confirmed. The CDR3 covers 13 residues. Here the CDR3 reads CASRRQAGEKLFF.